The 17 T cell receptor beta chains below all came from one sample that was sequenced in a study of PD-1 blockade in classical Hodgkin lymphoma. TCRdb keeps only in-frame clones here, not all; method: immunoSEQ multiplex PCR. The sample comprises around 15,000 clones, roughly 90% of which are singletons, and roughly 0.51% rests with the top ten. Documented time point: newly diagnosed, previously untreated cHL patient sample. It was by magnetic negative selection that CD4+ T cells were purified from thawed PBMCs. The sample was CD4+ T cells from blood. The receptors originated from a human donor with classical Hodgkin lymphoma.

The chain couples TRBV7-9 to TRBJ2-1; D unresolved. The germline gives CDR1 SEHNR, CDR2 FQNEAQ (reference sequence). CDR3 length equals 13 residues. With 1 base removed from V and 8 bases from J, the gap between germline ends came to 9 bases. The CDR3 nucleotides are TGTGCCAGCAGCTTAGGTTCACTGGATGAGCAGTTCTTC. Translated: CASSLGSLDEQFF.

The gene calls are TRBV5-5 and TRBJ1-3; no firm D call. Looked up from germline, CDR1 is SGHKS and CDR2 is YYEKEE (reference sequence). V dropped 1 base and J dropped 2 bases, with 10 bases sitting between them. CDR3 length equals 15 residues. The DNA for the CDR3 is TGTGCCAGCAGCTTGAGGGAGGTCCCTGGAAACACCATATATTTT. Translated, it gives CASSLREVPGNTIYF.

This chain links TRBV6-5 with TRBJ2-1; a weak D match, TRBD2 (5 bases). Germline CDR1 and CDR2: MNHEY and SVGAGI. Trimming removed 0 bases from V and 9 bases from J, with 15 bases in between. The CDR3 totals 15 residues. CDR3 in DNA: TGTGCCAGCAGTTACTCGGGAGTGGAAAAAGGTGAGCAGTTCTTC. This translates into CASSYSGVEKGEQFF.

The chain combines TRBV5-1 with TRBJ1-4, with D unclear. Between the trimmed V and J ends, which lost 4 bases and 2 bases, there was a span of 9 bases. This CDR3 comprises 14 residues. Germline-derived CDR1 and CDR2 are SGHRS and YFSETQ. CDR3 sequence: CASSAAGTNEKLFF. The CDR3 DNA follows: TGCGCCAGCAGCGCCGCGGGCACTAATGAAAAACTGTTTTTT.

The V call is TRBV6-5, the J call TRBJ1-2, with D hard to call. V dropped 6 bases and J dropped 2 bases, with 10 bases sitting between them. This CDR3 spans 13 amino acids. Germline CDR1 and CDR2: MNHEY and SVGAGI. As DNA, the CDR3 is TGTGCCAGCAGCACTACTGGGAACTATGGCTACACCTTC. Amino acid sequence: CASSTTGNYGYTF.

The rearrangement links TRBV7-8 to TRBJ1-4; a possible D gene is TRBD1 (5 bases). Germline-derived CDR1 and CDR2 are SGHVS and FQNEAQ. Trimming took off 5 bases at V and 0 bases at J, with 13 bases between the two ends. This CDR3 spans 16 amino acids. CDR3 in DNA: TGTGCCAGCAGCCTCAATCAGGGTGCAACTAATGAAAAACTGTTTTTT. It specifies CASSLNQGATNEKLFF.

This clone has a single count. The gene calls are TRBV10-1 and TRBJ2-3; no firm D call. V was pared by 1 base and J by 5 bases, with 4 bases between. The CDR3 runs 12 residues. The germline V gene encodes CDR1 WNHNN and CDR2 SYGVQD (reference sequence). The DNA of the CDR3 is TGCGCCAGCAGTGAGTTCCGAGATACGCAGTATTTT. Its protein is CASSEFRDTQYF.

The V and J genes are TRBV5-1 and TRBJ2-5; 7 bases are shared with TRBD2. V lost 0 bases to trimming and J lost 3 bases; unmatched junction nucleotides: 5. The CDR3 runs 15 residues. Looked up from germline, CDR1 is SGHRS and CDR2 is YFSETQ. The CDR3 bases are TGCGCCAGCAGCTTGGGGGCTAGCGGTAAAGAGACCCAGTACTTC. It codes for CASSLGASGKETQYF.

This rearrangement joins TRBV5-6 to TRBJ2-6; D perhaps matches TRBD1 (6 bases). Germline V gives CDR1 SGHDT, CDR2 YYEEEE. V was clipped by 4 bases and J by 4 bases, with 15 bases between them. The CDR3 has 16 amino acids. This chain's CDR3 is CASSPSGAGGANVLTF. CDR3 in DNA: TGTGCCAGCAGCCCCTCAGGGGCAGGGGGGGCCAACGTCCTGACTTTC.

The chain has TRBV28 and TRBJ1-1, with a tentative D call TRBD1 (5 bases). Germline loops: CDR1 MDHEN, CDR2 SYDVKM. V shed 11 bases and J shed 1 base, with 11 bases lying between them. There are 12 residues in the CDR3. CDR3 protein: CARRQKNTEAFF. CDR3 nucleotides: TGTGCCCGCCGACAGAAGAACACTGAAGCTTTCTTT.

This clone has just one count. The chain employs TRBV5-1 and TRBJ2-5, with D perhaps TRBD1 or TRBD2 (5 bases each). The CDR3 has 16 residues. Germline V gene lookup returns CDR1 SGHRS and CDR2 YFSETQ. The germline V and J ends were trimmed by 4 bases and 1 base, with 17 bases remaining between them. The CDR3 nucleotides read TGCGCCAGCAGCCCCGGGGCAGGGTGGGTCCAAGAGACCCAGTACTTC. It yields the protein CASSPGAGWVQETQYF.

The V and J genes are TRBV5-6 and TRBJ1-5; no firm D call. V was trimmed by 4 bases and J by 2 bases, leaving 16 bases between them. Germline values: CDR1 SGHDT, CDR2 YYEEEE. CDR3 length: 16 amino acids. The CDR3 spells CASSRADSWGNQPQHF. CDR3 in DNA: TGTGCCAGCAGCCGGGCCGATAGTTGGGGCAATCAGCCCCAGCATTTT.

J is TRBJ2-1 and V is TRBV2; TRBD2 aligns across 7 bases. Trimming removed 8 bases from V and 3 bases from J; junction bases left unmatched: 10. The germline CDR1 and CDR2 sequences are SNHLY and FYNNEI. The length of the CDR3 is 15 residues. As DNA, the CDR3 is TGTGCCAGCCACACGGGGACTAACGTCTACAATGAGCAGTTCTTC. Amino acid sequence: CASHTGTNVYNEQFF. Full variable domain (outside the CDR3, taken from reference TRBV2 and TRBJ2-1): EPEVTQTPSHQVTQMGQEVILRCVPISNHLYFYWYRQILGQKVEFLVSFYNNEISEKSEIFDDQFSVERPDGSNFTLKIRSTKLEDSAMYFCASHTGTNVYNEQFFGPGTRLTVL.

The gene calls are TRBV19 and TRBJ2-3; tentative D call: TRBD2 (7 bases). CDR3 size: 14 residues. Trimming cost V 11 bases and J 6 bases, with 21 bases left between them. Per the germline V gene, CDR1 is LNHDA and CDR2 is SQIVND (reference sequence). The CDR3 region has the DNA TGTGCCGCCCAAGGGGGGAGGGCCTGGGATACGCAGTATTTT. Protein sequence: CAAQGGRAWDTQYF.

The table lists this clone with a count of one. This chain connects TRBV19 to TRBJ2-7; D possibly corresponds to TRBD1 (5 bases). V was clipped by 10 bases and J by 7 bases, with 20 bases between them. The V gene's germline CDR1 is LNHDA and CDR2 SQIVND (reference sequence). The CDR3 is made up of 13 amino acids. The CDR3 protein is CATSGARAGEQYF. In nucleotides, the CDR3 is TGTGCCACCAGTGGGGCCAGGGCCGGGGAGCAGTACTTC.

The rearrangement links TRBV29-1 to TRBJ2-7; D remains unclear. This CDR3 is built from 11 residues. V dropped 4 bases and J dropped 5 bases, with 9 bases sitting between them. From germline, CDR1 is SQVTM and CDR2 ANQGSEA. The DNA of the CDR3 is TGCAGCGTTGTTAACCTTGACGAGCAGTACTTC. Translated: CSVVNLDEQYF.

V is TRBV7-9 and J is TRBJ2-2; D remains unclear. V was shortened by 2 bases and J by 3 bases, with 7 bases between the two germline ends. The CDR3 has 14 residues. Germline V gene sequence: CDR1 SEHNR, CDR2 FQNEAQ (reference sequence). The CDR3 protein is CASSLNSDTGELFF. The CDR3 DNA reads TGTGCCAGCAGCTTAAATTCCGACACCGGGGAGCTGTTTTTT.